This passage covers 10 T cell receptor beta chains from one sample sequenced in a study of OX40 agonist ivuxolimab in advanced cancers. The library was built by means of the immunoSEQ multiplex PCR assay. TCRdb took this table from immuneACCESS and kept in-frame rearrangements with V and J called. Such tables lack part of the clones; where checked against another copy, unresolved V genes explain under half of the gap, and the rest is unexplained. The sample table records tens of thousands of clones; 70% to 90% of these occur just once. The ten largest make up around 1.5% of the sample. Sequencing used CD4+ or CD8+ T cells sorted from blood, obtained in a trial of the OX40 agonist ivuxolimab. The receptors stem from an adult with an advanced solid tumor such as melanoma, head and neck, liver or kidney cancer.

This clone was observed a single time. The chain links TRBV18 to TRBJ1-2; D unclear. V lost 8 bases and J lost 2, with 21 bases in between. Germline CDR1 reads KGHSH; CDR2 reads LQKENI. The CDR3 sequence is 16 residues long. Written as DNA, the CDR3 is TGTGCCAGCGAGGCGTCGGAGGGAGGACGGAACTATGGCTACACCTTC. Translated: CASEASEGGRNYGYTF. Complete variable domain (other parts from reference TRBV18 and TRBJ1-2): NAGVMQNPRHLVRRRGQEARLRCSPMKGHSHVYWYRQLPEEGLKFMVYLQKENIIDESGMPKERFSAEFPKEGPSILRIQQVVRGDSAAYFCASEASEGGRNYGYTFGSGTRLTVV.

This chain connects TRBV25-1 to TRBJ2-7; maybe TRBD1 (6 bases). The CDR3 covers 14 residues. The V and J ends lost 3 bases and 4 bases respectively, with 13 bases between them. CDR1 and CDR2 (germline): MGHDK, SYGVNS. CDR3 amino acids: CASSDDRLSYEQYF. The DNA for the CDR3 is TGTGCCAGCAGTGATGACAGGTTATCGTACGAGCAGTACTTC.

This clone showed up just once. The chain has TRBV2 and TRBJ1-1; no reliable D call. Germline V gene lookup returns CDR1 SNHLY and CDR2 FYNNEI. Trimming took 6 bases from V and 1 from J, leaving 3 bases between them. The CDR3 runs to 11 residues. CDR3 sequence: CASSPNTEAFF. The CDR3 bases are TGTGCCAGCAGCCCGAACACTGAAGCTTTCTTT.

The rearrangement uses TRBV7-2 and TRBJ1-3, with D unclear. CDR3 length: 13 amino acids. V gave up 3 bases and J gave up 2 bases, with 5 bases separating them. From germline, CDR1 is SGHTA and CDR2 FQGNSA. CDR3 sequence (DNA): TGTGCCAGCAGCTTTGACCCTGGAAACACCATATATTTT. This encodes CASSFDPGNTIYF. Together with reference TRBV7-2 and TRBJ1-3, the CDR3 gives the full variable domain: GAGVSQSPSNKVTEKGKDVELRCDPISGHTALYWYRQSLGQGLEFLIYFQGNSAPDKSGLPSDRFSAERTGGSVSTLTIQRTQQEDSAVYLCASSFDPGNTIYFGEGSWLTVV.

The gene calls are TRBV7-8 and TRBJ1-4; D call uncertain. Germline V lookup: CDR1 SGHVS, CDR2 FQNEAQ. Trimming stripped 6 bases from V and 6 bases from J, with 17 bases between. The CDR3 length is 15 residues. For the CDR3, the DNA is TGTGCCAGCAGTTGGAGCCGCTCGGTAGATGAAAAACTGTTTTTT. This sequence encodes CASSWSRSVDEKLFF.

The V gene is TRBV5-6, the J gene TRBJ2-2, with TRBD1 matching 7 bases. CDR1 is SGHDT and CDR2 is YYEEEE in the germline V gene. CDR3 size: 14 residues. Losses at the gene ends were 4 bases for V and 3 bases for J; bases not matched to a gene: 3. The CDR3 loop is CASSPGQYTGELFF. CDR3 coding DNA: TGTGCCAGCAGCCCGGGACAGTACACCGGGGAGCTGTTTTTT.

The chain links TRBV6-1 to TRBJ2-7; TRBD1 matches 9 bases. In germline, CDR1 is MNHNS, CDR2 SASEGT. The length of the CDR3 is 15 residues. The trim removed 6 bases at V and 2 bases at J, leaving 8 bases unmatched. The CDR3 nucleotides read TGTGCCAGCAGCCCTAGACAGGGGGGGGCCTACGAGCAGTACTTC. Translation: CASSPRQGGAYEQYF.

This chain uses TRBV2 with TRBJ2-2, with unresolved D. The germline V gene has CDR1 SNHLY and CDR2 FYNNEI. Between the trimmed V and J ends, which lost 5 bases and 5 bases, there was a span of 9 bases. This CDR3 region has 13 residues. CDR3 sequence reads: CASSKIETGELFF. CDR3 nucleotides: TGTGCCAGCAGTAAAATTGAAACCGGGGAGCTGTTTTTT.

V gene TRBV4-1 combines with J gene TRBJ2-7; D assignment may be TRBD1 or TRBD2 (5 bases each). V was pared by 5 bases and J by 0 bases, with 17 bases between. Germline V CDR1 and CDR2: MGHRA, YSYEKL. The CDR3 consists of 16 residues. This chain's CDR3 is CASSDDRGRGSYEQYF. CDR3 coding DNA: TGCGCCAGCAGCGACGACCGGGGACGGGGCTCCTACGAGCAGTACTTC.

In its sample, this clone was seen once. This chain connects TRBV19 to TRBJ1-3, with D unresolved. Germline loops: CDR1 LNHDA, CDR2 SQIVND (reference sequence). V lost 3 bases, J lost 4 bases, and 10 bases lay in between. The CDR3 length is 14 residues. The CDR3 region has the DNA TGTGCCAGTAGTATTGGGTTGACCGGAAACACCATATATTTT. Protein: CASSIGLTGNTIYF.